This TCR beta chain was documented in a study of CD4 and CD8 cells across lung adenocarcinoma regions. The CDR3 length is 13 residues. Trimming took 10 bases from V and 0 from J, leaving 10 bases between them. Germline values: CDR1 MNHEY, CDR2 SMNVEV (reference sequence). This clonotype occurred many times. TCRdb used MiXCR to reprocess the PCR reads, holding one entry per CDR3 protein. The sample has under 20,000 distinct CDR3 sequences, approximately 47% seen once. This rearrangement joins TRBV27 to TRBJ1-5; TRBD1 might be the D (5 bases). Sequenced input: CD8+ T cells from the center of a lung tumor. This receptor was identified in a female donor with lung adenocarcinoma. The CD4 and CD8 labels of this study may be unreliable. The CDR3 region has the DNA TGTGCCACGAGACAGTATAGCAATCAGCCCCAGCATTTT. This translates into CATRQYSNQPQHF.